This T cell receptor beta chain was recorded in a study of T cell clones after liver transplantation (dated 2019 in TCRdb). Context from the whole study: The samples were obtained from ITN030ST, a randomized trial that attempted immunosuppression withdrawal within 2 years after liver transplantation. Donor-reactive T cell clones were identified by TCRbeta sequencing following a pre-transplant mixed lymphocyte reaction and were subsequently tracked in post-transplant blood. Third party-reactive TCRbeta sequences from pre-transplant MLRs were also identified as an antigen-independent comparator for donor-reactive sequences. Three of the eight recipients were HCV-positive; the others were transplanted for non-autoimmune, non-viral indications. The subjects received no induction therapy and were kept on standard immunosuppression until randomization at 12-24 months post-transplant. Tolerance was defined as complete withdrawal of immunosuppression for at least one year without a rise in liver enzymes beyond twice the upper limit of normal. Blood samples were taken pre-transplant, pre-randomization before withdrawal, and post-randomization after full withdrawal or failed withdrawal. The studied cohort comprised 8 liver transplant recipients, 3 classified as tolerant and 5 as non-tolerant. Overall study results and their limits: After accounting for repertoire turnover, donor-reactive detection was significantly reduced in 7 of 8 subjects for CD4 and 8 of 8 for CD8. The conclusions were preliminary, being limited by small, heterogeneous patient numbers and by non-standardized post-transplant time points. A greater decline was seen for donor-reactive sequences than for third party-reactive sequences, suggesting partial antigen-specific deletion unrelated to withdrawal success. Circulating donor-reactive CD4 TCRbeta sequences fell significantly post-transplant in most of the 8 subjects, irrespective of tolerance or HCV status. Low numbers of available donor cells limited the measurable donor-reactive repertoire in a couple of subjects. Since no allograft tissue specimens were available, donor-reactive T cells may have migrated into the graft instead of being deleted.

Thawed unstimulated PBMCs were stained for CD3, CD4 and CD8 and FACS-sorted into CD3+CD4+ and CD3+CD8+ populations. All 8 studied subjects were randomized to withdrawal of immunosuppression. The Qiagen DNeasy Blood and Tissue Kit was used for genomic DNA isolation. Only one count was recorded for this clone. The clone's antigen remains unknown. Base qualities are not recorded, but no much larger clone differs from it by a single base. CDR1 and CDR2 were assigned from the germline V gene as LGHNA and YSLEER. Trimming at the junction amounts to 1 base on V and 5 bases on J, and the germline ends lie 24 bases apart. Including the terminal cysteine and phenylalanine, the CDR3 comprises 19 residues. CDR3 DNA only is kept here, 57 bases in frame from base 1. High-throughput TCRbeta CDR3 sequencing of frozen genomic DNA was performed by immunoSEQ, with PCR amplification, mapping, bias correction and internal controls included. The paper's data handling went like this. Only productive rearrangements were retained, and each unique TCRbeta sequence was defined by its CDR3 nucleotide sequence together with its V and J gene. Donor-reactive sequences required at least 5-fold expansion in CFSE-low cells versus unstimulated pre-transplant cells and at least 0.01% frequency. To ensure at least 90% detection power, minimum frequency thresholds were set for each subject based on that subject's lowest-template unstimulated sample. Jensen-Shannon divergence between the top 1000 TCRbeta sequences post-transplant and pre-transplant was used to measure repertoire turnover. Changes in detection of donor-reactive sequences were assessed with two-sided Fisher's exact tests. TCRdb mirrors the immuneACCESS table, restricted to in-frame sequences. Some clones are absent from its copies; in checked studies, under half trace to an unresolved V gene, and the reason for the others is unknown. Clone size and the V and J calls come from that table; the DNA yielded D and trimming. The sample table holds 15,000 to 20,000 clones, of which 75% to 90% were seen once. 10% to 15% of the sample is in the top ten clones.

The rearranged segments are TRBV4-3 and TRBJ1-5; TRBD1 might be the D gene, on 6 matching bases. Source: CD8+ T cells from blood, taken approximately 3.5 years after liver transplant. The TCR comes from a human patient who received a liver transplant. After a transplant, the graft donor may have provided part of the T cells. The CDR3 region: CASSQAHIGGALGDQPQHF. The sequence in DNA is TGCGCCAGCAGCCAAGCACATATAGGGGGGGCCCTTGGGGATCAGCCCCAGCATTTT.